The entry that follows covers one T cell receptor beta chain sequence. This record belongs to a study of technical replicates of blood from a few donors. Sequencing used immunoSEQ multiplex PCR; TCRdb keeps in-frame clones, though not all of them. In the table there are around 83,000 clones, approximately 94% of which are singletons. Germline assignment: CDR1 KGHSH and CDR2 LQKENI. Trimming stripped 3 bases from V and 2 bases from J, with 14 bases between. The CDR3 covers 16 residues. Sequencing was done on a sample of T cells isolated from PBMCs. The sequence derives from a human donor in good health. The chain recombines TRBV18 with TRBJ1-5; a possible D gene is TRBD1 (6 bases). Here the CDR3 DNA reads TGTGCCAGCTCACCGAGTACAGGGTCGGGCAATCAGCCCCAGCATTTT. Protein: CASSPSTGSGNQPQHF. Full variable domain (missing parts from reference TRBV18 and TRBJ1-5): NAGVMQNPRHLVRRRGQEARLRCSPMKGHSHVYWYRQLPEEGLKFMVYLQKENIIDESGMPKERFSAEFPKEGPSILRIQQVVRGDSAAYFCASSPSTGSGNQPQHFGDGTRLSIL.